This entry is about one TCR beta chain. This clonotype has a count of ten or more. Its antigen is currently not known. A much larger clonotype is one base distant, so this may be a read error. Genomic DNA was used as template for profiling of TCR beta VDJ combinations and CDR3 sequences. TCR repertoire sequencing was run on an Illumina HiSeq 2000. On the study's bioinformatics: Repertoire assessment relied on Simpson's diversity index, CDR3 size and DJ length profiles, and TRBV/TRBJ rearrangement plots. Whichever DNA sequence was most abundant in the deep sequencing data was defined as the immunodominant clone. CDR3 amino acid sequences were checked for sharing between subjects and were compared against published repertoires and the VDJdb database. The raw public reads went through TCRdb reprocessing: fastp at Q25, MiXCR clone calling, in-frame beta chains kept. For every CDR3 protein sequence, its rows merge into one entry that carries the most common genes and DNA. TCRdb assigned the V and J calls; the authors' analysis was not used. The sample table records approximately 200,000 distinct CDR3 sequences; about half of these occur just once. Clones ranked in the top ten supply just under 20% of the sample.

The germline V gene gives CDR1 as KGHDR and CDR2 as SFDVKD. Reading from cysteine to phenylalanine, the CDR3 counts 13 amino acids. Here the CDR3 DNA is all that survives: 39 bases in frame from base 1. V was cut back by 8 bases and J by 6 bases, leaving a gap of 16 bases between them. The source of the sample is a study of CD8+CD57+ T cells in acquired aplastic anemia (dated by TCRdb to about 2018). Context from the whole study: DNA extracted from sorted CD4+ and CD8+ cells had a mean of approximately 3.3 ug, with a range of about 0.18 to 27.4 ug. CD8+CD57+ expansion was defined as frequency above the mean frequency observed in healthy subjects.

Flow cytometry had shown CD8+CD57+ cell expansion in the patients selected for sequencing. Severe acquired aplastic anemia was diagnosed in all patients according to International Study of Aplastic Anemia and Agranulocytosis and Camitta criteria. Patients had received no therapy at the time of blood sampling. The study deep-sequenced TCR repertoires of sorted CD4+ and CD8+ blood T cells from severe aplastic anemia patients and healthy subjects. Patients were enrolled under clinicaltrials.gov protocols 00001620, 01623167, 00001397, 00071045, 00081523 and 00961064 in the USA. Ficoll-Paque density gradient centrifugation was used to isolate peripheral blood mononuclear cells. Before DNA extraction, CD4+ and CD8+ T cells were sorted with FACS or magnetic beads. On the study overall, not on this receptor specifically: Some 31 CD8+ CDR3 sequences were shared between patients and controls but appeared highly expressed in patients and within their immunodominant clones. No significant difference in CD8+ Simpson's diversity was found between patients and healthy controls (P=0.060).

The chain couples TRBV24-1 to TRBJ2-7; D gene: possibly TRBD2, on 6 matching bases. The material sequenced was sorted CD4+, CD8+, or CD8+CD57+ T cells (not recorded which) from PBMCs. The source of this sequence is a human donor with aplastic anemia. The CDR3 region has the sequence CATNETQGGEQYF. The nucleotide sequence reads as follows: TGTGCCACCAATGAGACCCAGGGAGGCGAGCAGTACTTC.